The entry below describes one TCR beta chain. In the study's own analysis: Reference gene primer amplification gave estimated nucleated cell counts. The repertoire was sequenced with immunoSEQ multiplex PCR; TCRdb's copy has only in-frame clones and lacks some. The DNA was the basis for D and trimming; V, J and clone size are from that table. The sample contains roughly 100,000 clones, 85% to 90% of which appear only once. This specimen comes from a study of blood T cell repertoires in COVID-19. In the study overall: Collection of acute and convalescent COVID-19 samples took place in the United States, Italy and Spain. T cells, B-cell-depleted T cells, or PBMCs provided the cDNA or gDNA that served as material.

Germline V lookup: CDR1 KGHSH, CDR2 LQKENI. V shed 5 bases and J 8 bases; nucleotides not matched to a gene: 8. The CDR3 loop spans 13 amino acids. This receptor was taken from a human donor in a cohort sampled during active COVID-19. The material sequenced was peripheral blood. The chain is built from TRBV18 and TRBJ1-1; TRBD1 matches 7 bases. As DNA, the CDR3 is TGTGCCAGCTCAAAGCAACCGGGACAGGAAGCTTTCTTT. It yields the protein CASSKQPGQEAFF. The complete variable domain, with remaining parts taken from reference TRBV18 and TRBJ1-1, reads NAGVMQNPRHLVRRRGQEARLRCSPMKGHSHVYWYRQLPEEGLKFMVYLQKENIIDESGMPKERFSAEFPKEGPSILRIQQVVRGDSAAYFCASSKQPGQEAFFGQGTRLTVV.